The 9 T cell receptor beta chains in this list originate from one sample, sequenced in a study of blood T cell repertoires in COVID-19. Data came from immunoSEQ multiplex PCR; TCRdb stores just in-frame clones and leaves some out. The sample records about 33,000 clones, 75% to 85% being singletons. Sequencing input: peripheral blood. These receptors were collected from a man between 60 and 75 years old with active COVID-19.

V is TRBV2 and J is TRBJ1-1; 8 positions match TRBD1. Germline V lookup: CDR1 SNHLY, CDR2 FYNNEI. V shed 6 bases and J 3 bases; nucleotides not matched to a gene: 3. The CDR3 runs to 13 residues. The CDR3 loop is CASSRTGHTEAFF. In DNA, the CDR3 is TGTGCCAGCAGCCGGACAGGGCACACTGAAGCTTTCTTT.

V and J are TRBV5-1 and TRBJ2-7; TRBD1 matches 7 bases. The V gene's germline CDR1 is SGHRS and CDR2 YFSETQ. There are 14 residues in the CDR3. Trimming at V came to 2 bases and at J to 2 bases, leaving 4 bases not matched to a gene. The chain's CDR3 is CASSLGTAPYEQYF. CDR3 bases: TGCGCCAGCAGCTTAGGGACAGCGCCCTACGAGCAGTACTTC.

The V and J genes are TRBV5-1 and TRBJ2-2; 9 bases are shared with TRBD2. The CDR3 covers 15 residues. Germline trimming cut 1 base from V and 5 bases from J; bases unmatched to any gene: 3. Germline CDR1 is SGHRS and CDR2 is YFSETQ. CDR3 loop: CASSLSLAGTGELFF. For the CDR3, the DNA is TGCGCCAGCAGCTTGAGTCTAGCGGGAACCGGGGAGCTGTTTTTT.

The genes are TRBV7-7 and TRBJ2-1; 12 nucleotides agree with TRBD2. From germline, CDR1 is SSHAT and CDR2 FNYEAQ (reference sequence). The CDR3 consists of 15 residues. Germline trimming cut 1 base from V and 10 bases from J; bases unmatched to any gene: 5. CDR3 residues: CASSLGTSGNLEQFF. CDR3 coding DNA: TGTGCCAGCAGCTTAGGGACTAGCGGGAACTTGGAGCAGTTCTTC. Variable domain in full (rest from reference TRBV7-7 and TRBJ2-1): GAGVSQSPRYKVTKRGQDVTLRCDPISSHATLYWYQQALGQGPEFLTYFNYEAQPDKSGLPSDRFSAERPEGSISTLTIQRTEQRDSAMYRCASSLGTSGNLEQFFGPGTRLTVL.

The chain carries TRBV2 and TRBJ2-2; TRBD2 is a possible D gene (6 bases). In germline, CDR1 is SNHLY, CDR2 FYNNEI. Trimming left V 2 bases short and J 2 bases short, with 12 bases between. This CDR3 comprises 16 residues. The CDR3 DNA reads as TGTGCCAGCAGTGAATTGAGTAGCGGCAACACCGGGGAGCTGTTTTTT. Translating it yields CASSELSSGNTGELFF.

The gene calls are TRBV19 and TRBJ1-1, with TRBD1 as a possible D gene (5 bases). Trimming stripped 3 bases from V and 6 bases from J, with 14 bases between. The CDR3 is 14 residues long. Germline V CDR1 and CDR2: LNHDA, SQIVND (reference sequence). The CDR3 sequence: CASSMGPGIPEAFF. CDR3 nucleotide sequence: TGTGCCAGTAGTATGGGTCCAGGGATCCCTGAAGCTTTCTTT.

The CDR3 nucleotides are TGTGCCGTACAGGGGCTTGGAAACACCATATATTTT. This codes for CAVQGLGNTIYF. The V gene is TRBV28, the J gene TRBJ1-3; 7 bases match TRBD1. Trimming removed 11 bases from V and 3 bases from J; junction bases left unmatched: 4. CDR1 is MDHEN and CDR2 is SYDVKM in the germline V gene. The CDR3 totals 12 residues.

This rearrangement joins TRBV19 to TRBJ1-1; TRBD1 might be the D (5 bases). The CDR3 totals 15 residues. Germline values: CDR1 LNHDA, CDR2 SQIVND (reference sequence). Trimming stripped 7 bases from V and 5 bases from J, with 20 bases between. For the CDR3, the DNA is TGTGCCAGTACCCAAAGCGGCGGGGGAGGGACTGAAGCTTTCTTT. This translates into CASTQSGGGGTEAFF.

V gene TRBV28 combines with J gene TRBJ1-5; TRBD1 might be the D (5 bases). Germline assignment: CDR1 MDHEN and CDR2 SYDVKM. The germline V and J ends were trimmed by 3 bases and 6 bases, with 15 bases remaining between them. The CDR3 totals 15 residues. The CDR3 is CASSFGGGTTQPQHF. In DNA form, the CDR3 reads TGTGCCAGCAGTTTTGGGGGGGGGACTACTCAGCCCCAGCATTTT.